The 23 T cell receptor beta chains below come from one sample, sequenced in a study of blood T cell repertoires in COVID-19. TCRdb's table, derived via immunoSEQ multiplex PCR, lists solely in-frame clones and lacks some. The table has 280,000 or so clones, 75% to 90% seen once. The sample comprised peripheral blood. The source of these receptors is a woman in her twenties or thirties who had recovered from COVID-19.

The chain is built from TRBV7-9 and TRBJ2-2, with 8 bases identical to TRBD1. CDR1 and CDR2 (germline): SEHNR, FQNEAQ (reference sequence). The CDR3 is made up of 14 amino acids. V was clipped by 6 bases and J by 6 bases; unmatched bases: 6. The CDR3 sequence: CASRDRGAAGELFF. The CDR3 nucleotides are TGTGCCAGCAGAGACAGGGGCGCAGCCGGGGAGCTGTTTTTT.

The chain couples TRBV7-8 to TRBJ1-6; possibly TRBD1 for D (6 bases). Per the germline V gene, CDR1 is SGHVS and CDR2 is FQNEAQ. The V end was cut by 4 bases, the J end by 1 base, with 17 bases between. The CDR3 runs 18 residues. CDR3 loop: CASSSGGRGASYNSPLHF. DNA of the CDR3: TGTGCCAGCAGCTCCGGCGGTCGGGGGGCTTCCTATAATTCACCCCTCCACTTT.

This clone was seen a handful of times. V is TRBV7-9 and J is TRBJ2-7; weak D call: TRBD1 (5 bases). The CDR3 is made up of 15 amino acids. Trimming took 1 base from V and 5 from J, leaving 15 bases between them. Per the germline V gene, CDR1 is SEHNR and CDR2 is FQNEAQ (reference sequence). The DNA of the CDR3 is TGTGCCAGCAGCTTAGTGGTAGGGGCCCGGAACGAGCAGTACTTC. Translating gives CASSLVVGARNEQYF.

This chain connects TRBV5-4 to TRBJ1-2, with 7 bases aligning to TRBD1. CDR3 length equals 13 residues. Germline V gene data show CDR1 as SGHNT and CDR2 as YYREEE (reference sequence). Trimming at V came to 4 bases and at J to 3 bases, leaving 3 bases not matched to a gene. The CDR3 nucleotides read TGTGCCAGCAGCACCGGGACAGACTATGGCTACACCTTC. This codes for CASSTGTDYGYTF.

The rearrangement joins TRBV7-2 to TRBJ2-5; 14 nucleotides match TRBD2. V was clipped by 5 bases and J by 3 bases; unmatched bases: 5. Germline V lookup: CDR1 SGHTA, CDR2 FQGNSA. This CDR3 has 16 residues. CDR3 in amino acids: CASSQRLAGGKETQYF. CDR3 in DNA: TGTGCCAGCAGCCAACGACTAGCGGGGGGGAAAGAGACCCAGTACTTC. Together with reference TRBV7-2 and TRBJ2-5, the CDR3 gives the full variable domain: GAGVSQSPSNKVTEKGKDVELRCDPISGHTALYWYRQSLGQGLEFLIYFQGNSAPDKSGLPSDRFSAERTGGSVSTLTIQRTQQEDSAVYLCASSQRLAGGKETQYFGPGTRLLVL.

The gene calls are TRBV25-1 and TRBJ2-1, with D possibly matching TRBD1 (6 bases). The V end lost 9 bases, the J end lost 4 bases, and 13 bases lay between the germline ends. The CDR3 sequence is 13 residues long. Germline lookup yields CDR1 MGHDK and CDR2 SYGVNS. This chain's CDR3 is CASTGILYNEQFF. DNA for the CDR3: TGTGCCAGTACAGGGATCTTATACAATGAGCAGTTCTTC. The complete variable domain, with remaining parts taken from reference TRBV25-1 and TRBJ2-1, reads EADIYQTPRYLVIGTGKKITLECSQTMGHDKMYWYQQDPGMELHLIHYSYGVNSTEKGDLSSESTVSRIRTEHFPLTLESARPSHTSQYLCASTGILYNEQFFGPGTRLTVL.

This chain connects TRBV28 to TRBJ2-7, with 8 positions matching TRBD2. The CDR3 runs 15 residues. Looked up from germline, CDR1 is MDHEN and CDR2 is SYDVKM. The ends lost 4 bases at V and 3 bases at J; junction bases unmatched: 8. CDR3 sequence (DNA): TGTGCCAGCAGTTCCCCCTGGCGGGAGGACTACGAGCAGTACTTC. Translating it yields CASSSPWREDYEQYF.

The chain recombines TRBV2 with TRBJ2-2, with 11 bases matching TRBD1. With V trimmed by 5 bases and J by 2 bases, 7 bases remained unmatched. Per the germline V gene, CDR1 is SNHLY and CDR2 is FYNNEI. The CDR3 totals 17 residues. The CDR3 spells CASSTSGTGGNTGELFF. As DNA, the CDR3 is TGTGCCAGCAGTACTAGTGGGACAGGGGGTAACACCGGGGAGCTGTTTTTT.

This chain joins TRBV28 and TRBJ2-2, with TRBD2 as a possible D gene (5 bases). The CDR3 is 16 amino acids. Trimming pared 5 bases from V and 2 bases from J, leaving 15 bases between. Germline CDR1 and CDR2: MDHEN and SYDVKM. This CDR3 reads CASSAWTPPNTGELFF. The CDR3 DNA sequence: TGTGCCAGCAGTGCGTGGACTCCCCCTAACACCGGGGAGCTGTTTTTT.

This rearrangement joins TRBV28 to TRBJ1-2; 7 bases align to TRBD1. With V trimmed by 4 bases and J by 7 bases, 3 bases remained unmatched. This CDR3 has 12 amino acids. Germline V lookup: CDR1 MDHEN, CDR2 SYDVKM. The CDR3 loop reads CASSSGGGGYTF. The CDR3 nucleotides are TGTGCCAGCAGTTCAGGGGGTGGTGGCTACACCTTC.

In its sample, this clone was seen a few times. The gene calls are TRBV5-1 and TRBJ1-6, with a tentative D call TRBD1 (5 bases). The germline V and J ends were trimmed by 0 bases and 10 bases, with 11 bases remaining between them. CDR3 length: 14 amino acids. Germline V gene lookup returns CDR1 SGHRS and CDR2 YFSETQ. As DNA, the CDR3 is TGCGCCAGCAGCTTGGGGCAGGGTGAATCACCCCTCCACTTT. This encodes CASSLGQGESPLHF.

The sample holds one count of this clone. The chain combines TRBV6-5 with TRBJ2-1; D is perhaps TRBD2 (5 bases). Germline CDR1 is MNHEY and CDR2 is SVGAGI. V was pared by 8 bases and J by 10 bases, with 12 bases between. The CDR3 is 11 residues long. The CDR3 reads CASAGVGEQFF. As DNA, the CDR3 is TGTGCCAGCGCCGGGGTAGGGGAGCAGTTCTTC.

The chain links TRBV27 to TRBJ2-7; tentative D call: TRBD2 (6 bases). The V and J ends lost 5 bases and 4 bases respectively, with 15 bases between them. The V gene's germline CDR1 is MNHEY and CDR2 SMNVEV (reference sequence). CDR3 length: 14 amino acids. CDR3 DNA: TGTGCCAGCAGTCATAGCGGAGGAGGATACGAGCAGTACTTC. Its protein product is CASSHSGGGYEQYF.

The V gene is TRBV9, the J gene TRBJ2-7; 9 nucleotides line up with TRBD2. V lost 4 bases and J lost 0; bases outside the gene matches: 8. The germline V gene encodes CDR1 SGDLS and CDR2 YYNGEE. The CDR3 totals 16 residues. For the CDR3, the DNA is TGTGCCAGCAGCCAAGGGCTAGCGGGACCCTCCTACGAGCAGTACTTC. This translates into CASSQGLAGPSYEQYF.

The V call is TRBV9, the J call TRBJ2-1, with 8 bases matching TRBD2. V trimming: 2 bases; J trimming: 9 bases; junction bases outside the gene matches: 10. Per germline, CDR1 SGDLS and CDR2 YYNGEE. This CDR3 has 15 amino acids. Written as DNA, the CDR3 is TGTGCCAGCAGCGTTTCCGGGAGGGCCATTAGTGAGCAGTTCTTC. This translates into CASSVSGRAISEQFF.

V and J are TRBV11-2 and TRBJ2-3; TRBD2 matches 7 bases. Germline V gene data show CDR1 as SGHAT and CDR2 as FQNNGV. This CDR3 spans 13 amino acids. With V trimmed by 4 bases and J by 4 bases, 2 bases remained unmatched. The CDR3 coding sequence is TGTGCCAGCAGCTCCAGCGGGGCAGATACGCAGTATTTT. Protein product: CASSSSGADTQYF.

The chain recombines TRBV25-1 with TRBJ2-7; D might be TRBD2 (6 bases). Germline V lookup: CDR1 MGHDK, CDR2 SYGVNS. This CDR3 region has 12 residues. The ends were cut back, 2 bases at V and 4 bases at J, with 6 bases in the middle. Here the CDR3 DNA reads TGTGCCAGCAGTGAAGGAGGGTACGAGCAGTACTTC. It translates to CASSEGGYEQYF.

J is TRBJ1-1 and V is TRBV3-1 (or the pseudogene TRBV3-2), with D hard to call. Germline-derived CDR1 and CDR2 are LGHDT and YNNKEL (reference sequence). V was cut by 7 bases and J by 9 bases, with 18 bases left in between. This CDR3 spans 13 amino acids. CDR3 bases: TGTGCCAGCACGGGAACCGGACCTTCGCAAGCTTTCTTT. This encodes CASTGTGPSQAFF.

The chain uses TRBV9 and TRBJ2-5; D remains ambiguous. Germline lookup yields CDR1 SGDLS and CDR2 YYNGEE. V lost 4 bases, J lost 7 bases, and 17 bases lay in between. This CDR3 spans 14 amino acids. CDR3 region: CASSLIPGGGTQYF. The CDR3 DNA is TGTGCCAGCAGCCTGATCCCGGGTGGCGGGACCCAGTACTTC. Drawing the rest from reference TRBV9 and TRBJ2-5, the complete variable domain is DSGVTQTPKHLITATGQRVTLRCSPRSGDLSVYWYQQSLDQGLQFLIQYYNGEERAKGNILERFSAQQFPDLHSELNLSSLELGDSALYFCASSLIPGGGTQYFGPGTRLLVL.

This chain joins TRBV19 and TRBJ2-3; D might be TRBD2 (6 bases). The ends were cut back, 5 bases at V and 4 bases at J, with 10 bases in the middle. This CDR3 has 13 residues. Germline CDR1 reads LNHDA; CDR2 reads SQIVND (reference sequence). CDR3 in DNA: TGTGCCAGTAGTCCCCGGAGGGCAGATACGCAGTATTTT. Its protein product is CASSPRRADTQYF.

V is TRBV5-1 and J is TRBJ2-1; 8 positions agree with TRBD2. This CDR3 is 14 amino acids long. With V trimmed by 5 bases and J by 0 bases, 1 base remained unmatched. Germline CDR1 and CDR2: SGHRS and YFSETQ. In DNA form, the CDR3 reads TGCGCCAGCAGTCGGGGGGGCTCCTACAATGAGCAGTTCTTC. This encodes CASSRGGSYNEQFF.

V and J are TRBV19 and TRBJ2-1; the match to TRBD2 covers 8 bases. V dropped 6 bases and J dropped 6; count of bases not matched to a gene: 7. The length of the CDR3 is 14 residues. The germline CDR1 and CDR2 sequences are LNHDA and SQIVND (reference sequence). The CDR3 DNA sequence: TGTGCCAGTAGGACAGCGGGAGTTCCCAATGAGCAGTTCTTC. Its translation is CASRTAGVPNEQFF.

In its sample, this clone was seen once. This chain uses TRBV18 with TRBJ2-7; D remains ambiguous. This CDR3 region has 13 residues. Germline V gene lookup returns CDR1 KGHSH and CDR2 LQKENI. V lost 0 bases and J 5 bases, leaving 8 bases between the germline ends. CDR3 in DNA: TGTGCCAGCTCACCACCAACAGTAAACGAGCAGTACTTC. Translated: CASSPPTVNEQYF.